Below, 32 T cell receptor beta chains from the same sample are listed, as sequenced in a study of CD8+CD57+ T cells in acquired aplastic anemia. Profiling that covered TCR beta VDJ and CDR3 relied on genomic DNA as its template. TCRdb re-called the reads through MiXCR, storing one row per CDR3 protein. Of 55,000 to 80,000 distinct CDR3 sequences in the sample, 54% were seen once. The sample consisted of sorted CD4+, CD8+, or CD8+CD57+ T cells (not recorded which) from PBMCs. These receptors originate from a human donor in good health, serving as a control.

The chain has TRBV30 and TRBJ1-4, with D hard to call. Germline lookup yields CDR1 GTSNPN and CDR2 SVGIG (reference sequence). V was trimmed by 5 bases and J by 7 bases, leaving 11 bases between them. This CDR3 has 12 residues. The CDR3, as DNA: TGTGCCTGGTCTTCCGTGGGTGAAAAACTGTTTTTT. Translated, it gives CAWSSVGEKLFF.

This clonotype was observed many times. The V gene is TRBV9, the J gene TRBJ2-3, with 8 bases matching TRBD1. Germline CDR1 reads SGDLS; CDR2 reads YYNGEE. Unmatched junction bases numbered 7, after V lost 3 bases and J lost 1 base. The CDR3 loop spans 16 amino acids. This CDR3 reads CASSAGSGQGTDTQYF. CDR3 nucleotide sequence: TGTGCCAGCAGCGCCGGATCGGGACAGGGCACAGATACGCAGTATTTT. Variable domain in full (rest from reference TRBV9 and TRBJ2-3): DSGVTQTPKHLITATGQRVTLRCSPRSGDLSVYWYQQSLDQGLQFLIQYYNGEERAKGNILERFSAQQFPDLHSELNLSSLELGDSALYFCASSAGSGQGTDTQYFGPGTRLTVL.

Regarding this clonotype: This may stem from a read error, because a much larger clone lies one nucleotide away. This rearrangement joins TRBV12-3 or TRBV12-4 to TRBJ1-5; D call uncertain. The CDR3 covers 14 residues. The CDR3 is CASSSGHSNQPPHF. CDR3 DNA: TGTGCCAGCAGTTCGGGCCATAGCAATCAGCCCCCGCATTTT.

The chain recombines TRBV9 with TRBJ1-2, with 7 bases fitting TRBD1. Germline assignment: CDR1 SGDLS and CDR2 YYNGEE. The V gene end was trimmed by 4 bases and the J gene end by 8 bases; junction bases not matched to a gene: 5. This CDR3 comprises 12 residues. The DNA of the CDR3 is TGTGCCAGCAGCCCTACGACAGGGGGCTACACCTTC. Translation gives CASSPTTGGYTF.

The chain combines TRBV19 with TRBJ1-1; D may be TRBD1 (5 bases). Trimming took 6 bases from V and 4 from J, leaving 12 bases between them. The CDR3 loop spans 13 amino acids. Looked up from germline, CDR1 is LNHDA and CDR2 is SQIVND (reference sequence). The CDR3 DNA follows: TGTGCCAGTAGGCTGACAGAGTTCACTGAAGCTTTCTTT. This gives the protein CASRLTEFTEAFF. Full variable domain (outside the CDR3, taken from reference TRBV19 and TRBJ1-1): DGGITQSPKYLFRKEGQNVTLSCEQNLNHDAMYWYRQDPGQGLRLIYYSQIVNDFQKGDIAEGYSVSREKKESFPLTVTSAQKNPTAFYLCASRLTEFTEAFFGQGTRLTVV.

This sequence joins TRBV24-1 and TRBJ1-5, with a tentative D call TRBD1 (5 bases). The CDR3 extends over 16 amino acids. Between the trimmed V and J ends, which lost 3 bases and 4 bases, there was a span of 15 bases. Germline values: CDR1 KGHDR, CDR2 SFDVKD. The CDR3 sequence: CATSDRGREGNQPQHF. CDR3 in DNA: TGTGCCACCAGTGATAGGGGAAGAGAAGGTAATCAGCCCCAGCATTTT.

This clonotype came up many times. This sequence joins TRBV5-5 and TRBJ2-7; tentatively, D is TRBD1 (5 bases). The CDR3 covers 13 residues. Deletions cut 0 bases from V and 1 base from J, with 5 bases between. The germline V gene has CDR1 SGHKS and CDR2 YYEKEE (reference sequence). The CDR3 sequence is CASSLDRSYEQYF. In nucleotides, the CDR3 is TGTGCCAGCAGCTTGGACAGGTCCTACGAGCAGTACTTC.

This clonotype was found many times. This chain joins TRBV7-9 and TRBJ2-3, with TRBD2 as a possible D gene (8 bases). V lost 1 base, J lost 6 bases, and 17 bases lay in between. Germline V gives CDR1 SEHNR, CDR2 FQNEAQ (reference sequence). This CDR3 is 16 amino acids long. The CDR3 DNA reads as TGTGCCAGCAGCTTAGTGGCGGGGGGACAGACGGATACGCAGTATTTT. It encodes CASSLVAGGQTDTQYF.

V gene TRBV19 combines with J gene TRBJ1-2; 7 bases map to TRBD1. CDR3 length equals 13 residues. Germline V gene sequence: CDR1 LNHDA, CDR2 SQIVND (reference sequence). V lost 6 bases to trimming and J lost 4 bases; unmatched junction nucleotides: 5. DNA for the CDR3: TGTGCCAGTAGCGGGGGACAGCCCTATGGCTACACCTTC. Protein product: CASSGGQPYGYTF.

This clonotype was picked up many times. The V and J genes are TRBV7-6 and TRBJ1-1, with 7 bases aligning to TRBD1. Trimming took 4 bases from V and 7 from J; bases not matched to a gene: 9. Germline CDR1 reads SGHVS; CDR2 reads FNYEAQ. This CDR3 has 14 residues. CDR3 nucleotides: TGTGCCAGCAGCTCCTACAGGGGCCCACGTGAAGCTTTCTTT. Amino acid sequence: CASSSYRGPREAFF. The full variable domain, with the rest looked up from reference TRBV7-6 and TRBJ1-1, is GAGVSQSPRYKVTKRGQDVALRCDPISGHVSLYWYRQALGQGPEFLTYFNYEAQQDKSGLPNDRFSAERPEGSISTLTIQRTEQRDSAMYRCASSSYRGPREAFFGQGTRLTVV.

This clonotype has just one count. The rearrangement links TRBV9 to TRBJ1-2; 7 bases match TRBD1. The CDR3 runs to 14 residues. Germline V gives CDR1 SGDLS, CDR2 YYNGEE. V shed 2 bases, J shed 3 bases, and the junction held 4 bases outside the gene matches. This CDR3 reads CASSVVDRDYGYTF. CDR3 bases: TGTGCCAGCAGCGTTGTAGACAGGGACTATGGCTACACCTTC.

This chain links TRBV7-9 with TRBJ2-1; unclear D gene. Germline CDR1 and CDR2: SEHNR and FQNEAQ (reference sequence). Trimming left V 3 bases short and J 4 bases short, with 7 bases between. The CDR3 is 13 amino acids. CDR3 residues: CASSFPQYNEQFF. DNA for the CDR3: TGTGCCAGCAGCTTCCCCCAATACAATGAGCAGTTCTTC.

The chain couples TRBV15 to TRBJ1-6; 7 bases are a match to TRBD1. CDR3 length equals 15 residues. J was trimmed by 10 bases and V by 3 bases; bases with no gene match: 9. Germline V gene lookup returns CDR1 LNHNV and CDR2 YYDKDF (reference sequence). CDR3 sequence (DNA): TGTGCCACCAGCAGCGTAGACAGGGAAAGATCACCCCTCCACTTT. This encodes CATSSVDRERSPLHF.

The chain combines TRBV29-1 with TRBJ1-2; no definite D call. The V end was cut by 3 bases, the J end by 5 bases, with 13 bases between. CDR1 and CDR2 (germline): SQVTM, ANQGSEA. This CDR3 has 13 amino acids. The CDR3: CSVELSLAYGYTF. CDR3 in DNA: TGCAGCGTTGAGTTAAGTTTGGCATATGGCTACACCTTC. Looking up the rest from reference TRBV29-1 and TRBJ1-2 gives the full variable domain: SAVISQKPSRDICQRGTSLTIQCQVDSQVTMMFWYRQQPGQSLTLIATANQGSEATYESGFVIDKFPISRPNLTFSTLTVSNMSPEDSSIYLCSVELSLAYGYTFGSGTRLTVV.

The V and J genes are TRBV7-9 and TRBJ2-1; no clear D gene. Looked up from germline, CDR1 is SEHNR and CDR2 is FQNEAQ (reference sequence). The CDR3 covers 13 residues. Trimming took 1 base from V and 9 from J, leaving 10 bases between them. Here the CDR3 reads CASSLVGSAEQFF. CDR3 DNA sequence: TGTGCCAGCAGCTTAGTCGGCAGTGCTGAGCAGTTCTTC.

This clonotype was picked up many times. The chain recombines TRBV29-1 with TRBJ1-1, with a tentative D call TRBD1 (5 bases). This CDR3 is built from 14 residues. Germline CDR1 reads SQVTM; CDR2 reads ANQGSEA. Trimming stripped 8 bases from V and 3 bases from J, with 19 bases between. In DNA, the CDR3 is TGCAGCCCCATATTTGGGGGTTGGGACACTGAAGCTTTCTTT. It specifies CSPIFGGWDTEAFF.

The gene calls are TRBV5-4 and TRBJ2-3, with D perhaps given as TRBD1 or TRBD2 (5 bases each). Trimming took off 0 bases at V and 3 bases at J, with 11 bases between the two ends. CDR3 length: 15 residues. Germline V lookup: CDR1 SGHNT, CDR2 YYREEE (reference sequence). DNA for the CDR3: TGTGCCAGCAGCTTGGTGTCGGGGCGAACAGATACGCAGTATTTT. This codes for CASSLVSGRTDTQYF.

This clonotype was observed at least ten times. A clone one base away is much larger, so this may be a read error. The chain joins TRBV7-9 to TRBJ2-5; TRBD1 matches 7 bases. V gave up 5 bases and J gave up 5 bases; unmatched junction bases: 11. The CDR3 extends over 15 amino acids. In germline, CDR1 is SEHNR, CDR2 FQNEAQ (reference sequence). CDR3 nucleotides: TGTGCCAGCAGCGCAACAGGGGTCTGGGGGGAGACCCAGTACTTC. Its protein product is CASSATGVWGETQYF.

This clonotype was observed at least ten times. CDR3 loop: CASSGLAGENEQFF. The CDR3 DNA reads TGTGCCAGCAGTGGACTAGCGGGAGAGAATGAGCAGTTCTTC. The V call is TRBV9, the J call TRBJ2-1, with TRBD2 identical over 13 bases. This CDR3 comprises 14 residues. Trimming cost V 5 bases and J 7 bases; bases outside gene matches: 3. The germline V gene has CDR1 SGDLS and CDR2 YYNGEE.

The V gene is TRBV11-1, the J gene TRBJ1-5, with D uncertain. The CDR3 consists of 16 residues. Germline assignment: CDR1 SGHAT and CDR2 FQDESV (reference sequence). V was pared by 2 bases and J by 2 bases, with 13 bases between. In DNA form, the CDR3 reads TGTGCCAGCAGCTTATCACAAGTGAATGGCAATCAGCCCCAGCATTTT. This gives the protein CASSLSQVNGNQPQHF.

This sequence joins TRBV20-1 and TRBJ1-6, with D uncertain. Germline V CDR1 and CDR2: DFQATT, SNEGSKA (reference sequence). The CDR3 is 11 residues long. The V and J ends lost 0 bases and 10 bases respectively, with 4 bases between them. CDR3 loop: CSAREGSPLHF. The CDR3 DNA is TGCAGTGCTAGAGAAGGCTCACCCCTCCACTTT.

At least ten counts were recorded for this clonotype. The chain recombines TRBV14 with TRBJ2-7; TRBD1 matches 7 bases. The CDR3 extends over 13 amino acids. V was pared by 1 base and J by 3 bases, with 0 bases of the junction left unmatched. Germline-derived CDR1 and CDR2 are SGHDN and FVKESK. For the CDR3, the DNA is TGTGCCAGCAGCCAAGGGACAGGCTACGAGCAGTACTTC. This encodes CASSQGTGYEQYF.

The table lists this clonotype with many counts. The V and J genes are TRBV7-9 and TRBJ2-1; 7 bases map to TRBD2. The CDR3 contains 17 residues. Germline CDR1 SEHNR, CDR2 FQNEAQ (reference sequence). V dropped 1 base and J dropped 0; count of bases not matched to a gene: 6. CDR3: CASSLGLAHSSYNEQFF. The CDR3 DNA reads TGTGCCAGCAGCTTAGGACTAGCCCATAGCTCCTACAATGAGCAGTTCTTC.

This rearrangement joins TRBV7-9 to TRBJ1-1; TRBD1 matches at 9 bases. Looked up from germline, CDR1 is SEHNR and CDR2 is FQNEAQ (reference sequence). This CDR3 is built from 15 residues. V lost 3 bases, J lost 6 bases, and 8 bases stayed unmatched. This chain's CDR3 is CASSFQGQGRAEAFF. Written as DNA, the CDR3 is TGTGCCAGCAGCTTCCAAGGACAGGGGAGAGCTGAAGCTTTCTTT.

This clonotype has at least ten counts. The CDR3 protein is CATFPAGGVTDTQYF. In nucleotides, the CDR3 is TGTGCCACCTTTCCGGCGGGGGGGGTCACAGATACGCAGTATTTT. The V gene is TRBV7-9, the J gene TRBJ2-3, with 9 positions matching TRBD2. CDR3 length: 15 amino acids. The J segment lost 2 bases and the V segment lost 10 bases, leaving 10 bases of the junction unmatched. The germline V gene has CDR1 SEHNR and CDR2 FQNEAQ (reference sequence). Combining the CDR3 with reference TRBV7-9 and TRBJ2-3 gives the whole variable domain DTGVSQNPRHKITKRGQNVTFRCDPISEHNRLYWYRQTLGQGPEFLTYFQNEAQLEKSRLLSDRFSAERPKGSFSTLEIQRTEQGDSAMYLCATFPAGGVTDTQYFGPGTRLTVL.

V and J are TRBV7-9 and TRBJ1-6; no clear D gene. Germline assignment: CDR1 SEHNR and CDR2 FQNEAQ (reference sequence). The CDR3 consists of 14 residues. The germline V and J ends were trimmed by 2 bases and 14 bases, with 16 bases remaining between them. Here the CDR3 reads CASSLSADLVTLHF. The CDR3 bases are TGTGCCAGCAGCTTATCTGCCGATTTAGTGACCCTCCACTTT.

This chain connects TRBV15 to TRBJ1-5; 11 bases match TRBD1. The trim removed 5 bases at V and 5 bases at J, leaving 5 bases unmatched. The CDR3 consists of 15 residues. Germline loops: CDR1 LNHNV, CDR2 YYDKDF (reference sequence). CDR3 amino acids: CATSRDRGLHQPQHF. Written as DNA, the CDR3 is TGTGCCACCAGCCGGGACAGGGGGTTACATCAGCCCCAGCATTTT.

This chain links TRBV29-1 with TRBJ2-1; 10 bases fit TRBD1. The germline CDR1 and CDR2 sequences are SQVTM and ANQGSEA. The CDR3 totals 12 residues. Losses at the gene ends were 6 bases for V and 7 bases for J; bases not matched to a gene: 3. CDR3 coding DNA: TGCAGCGTGGACAGGGGGGGGAATGAGCAGTTCTTC. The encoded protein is CSVDRGGNEQFF.

The CDR3: CASSHLGQYF. For the CDR3, the DNA is TGTGCCAGCAGCCACCTAGGGCAGTACTTC. This chain joins TRBV11-2 and TRBJ2-7; the D is unclear. CDR1 is SGHAT and CDR2 is FQNNGV in the germline V gene. This CDR3 has 10 residues. With 5 bases removed from V and 9 bases from J, the gap between germline ends came to 8 bases.

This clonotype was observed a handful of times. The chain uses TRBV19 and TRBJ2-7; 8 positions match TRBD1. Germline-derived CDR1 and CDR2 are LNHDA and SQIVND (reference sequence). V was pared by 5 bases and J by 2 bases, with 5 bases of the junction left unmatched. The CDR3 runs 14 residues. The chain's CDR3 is CASSFGQGPYEQYF. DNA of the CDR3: TGTGCCAGTAGTTTTGGACAGGGACCCTACGAGCAGTACTTC.

The CDR3 nucleotides read TGTGCCAGCAGTGAAGGGGGGACAGAGTTCTATGGCTACACCTTC. Encoded protein: CASSEGGTEFYGYTF. V gene TRBV2 combines with J gene TRBJ1-2, with 7 bases fitting TRBD1. The CDR3 is 15 amino acids. CDR1 is SNHLY and CDR2 is FYNNEI in the germline V gene. The trim removed 1 base at V and 4 bases at J, leaving 6 bases unmatched.

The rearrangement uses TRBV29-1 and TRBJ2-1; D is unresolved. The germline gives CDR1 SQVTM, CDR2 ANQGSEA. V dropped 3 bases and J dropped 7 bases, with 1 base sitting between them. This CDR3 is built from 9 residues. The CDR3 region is CSVDNEQFF. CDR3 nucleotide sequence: TGCAGCGTTGATAATGAGCAGTTCTTC.